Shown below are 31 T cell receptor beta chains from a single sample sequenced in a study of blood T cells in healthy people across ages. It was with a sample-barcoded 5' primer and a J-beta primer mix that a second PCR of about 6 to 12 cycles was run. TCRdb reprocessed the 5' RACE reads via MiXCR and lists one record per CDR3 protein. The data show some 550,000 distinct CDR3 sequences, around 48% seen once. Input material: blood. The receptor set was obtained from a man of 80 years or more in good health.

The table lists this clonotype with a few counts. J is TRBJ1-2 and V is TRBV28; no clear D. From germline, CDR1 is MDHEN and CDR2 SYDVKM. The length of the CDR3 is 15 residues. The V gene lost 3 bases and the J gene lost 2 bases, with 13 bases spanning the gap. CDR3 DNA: TGTGCCAGCAGTTTGGTTAGTTCGGGGAACTATGGCTACACCTTC. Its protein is CASSLVSSGNYGYTF.

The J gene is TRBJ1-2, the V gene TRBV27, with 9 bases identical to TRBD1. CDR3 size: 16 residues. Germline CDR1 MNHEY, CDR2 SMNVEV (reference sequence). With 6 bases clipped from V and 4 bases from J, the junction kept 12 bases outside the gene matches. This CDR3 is CASRMTGTGNSYGYTF. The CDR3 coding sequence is TGTGCCAGCAGGATGACCGGGACAGGGAACTCCTATGGCTACACCTTC.

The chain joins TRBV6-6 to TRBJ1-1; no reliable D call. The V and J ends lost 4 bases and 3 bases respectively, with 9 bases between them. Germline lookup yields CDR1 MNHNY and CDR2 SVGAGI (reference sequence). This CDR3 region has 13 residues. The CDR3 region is CASSSRHYTEAFF. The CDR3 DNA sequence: TGTGCCAGCAGTTCCCGACACTACACTGAAGCTTTCTTT.

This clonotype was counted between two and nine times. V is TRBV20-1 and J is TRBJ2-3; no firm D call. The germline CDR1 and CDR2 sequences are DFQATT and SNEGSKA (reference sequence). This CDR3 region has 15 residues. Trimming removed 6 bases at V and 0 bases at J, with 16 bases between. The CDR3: CSAPQPSSSTDTQYF. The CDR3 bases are TGCAGTGCCCCGCAGCCGAGTTCTAGCACAGATACGCAGTATTTT.

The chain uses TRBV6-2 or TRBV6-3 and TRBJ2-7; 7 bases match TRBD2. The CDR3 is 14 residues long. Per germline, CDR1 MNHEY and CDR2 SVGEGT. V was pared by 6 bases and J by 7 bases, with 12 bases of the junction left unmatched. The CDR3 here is CASRATSRPGEQYF. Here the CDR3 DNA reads TGTGCCAGCAGGGCGACTAGCAGGCCAGGGGAGCAGTACTTC.

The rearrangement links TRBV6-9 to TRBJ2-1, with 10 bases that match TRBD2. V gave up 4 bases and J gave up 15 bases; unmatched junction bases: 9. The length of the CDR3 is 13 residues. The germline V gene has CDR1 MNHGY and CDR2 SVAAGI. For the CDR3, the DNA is TGTGCCAGCAGTTCATATCTAGCGGGAGTTGGGTTCTTC. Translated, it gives CASSSYLAGVGFF.

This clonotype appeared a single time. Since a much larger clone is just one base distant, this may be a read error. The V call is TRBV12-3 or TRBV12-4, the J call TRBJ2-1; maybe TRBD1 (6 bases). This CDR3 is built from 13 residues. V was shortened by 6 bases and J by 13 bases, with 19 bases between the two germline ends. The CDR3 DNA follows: TGTGCCAGCAGCCGCCGACAGGCGGAGACCCAGTTCTTC. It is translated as CASSRRQAETQFF.

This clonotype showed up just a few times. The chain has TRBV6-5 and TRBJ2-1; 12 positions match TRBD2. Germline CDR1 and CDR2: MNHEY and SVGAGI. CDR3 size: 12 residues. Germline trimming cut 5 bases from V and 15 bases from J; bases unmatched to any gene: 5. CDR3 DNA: TGTGCCAGCAGTCGAACTAGCGGGAGGCCGTTCTTC. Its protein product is CASSRTSGRPFF.

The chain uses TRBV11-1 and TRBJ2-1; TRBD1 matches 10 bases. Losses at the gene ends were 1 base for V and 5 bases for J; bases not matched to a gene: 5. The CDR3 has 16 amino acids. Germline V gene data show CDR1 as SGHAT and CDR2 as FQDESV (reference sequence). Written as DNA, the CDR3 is TGTGCCAGCAGCTTAGGAGGGACAGGGGTCCACAATGAGCAGTTCTTC. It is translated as CASSLGGTGVHNEQFF.

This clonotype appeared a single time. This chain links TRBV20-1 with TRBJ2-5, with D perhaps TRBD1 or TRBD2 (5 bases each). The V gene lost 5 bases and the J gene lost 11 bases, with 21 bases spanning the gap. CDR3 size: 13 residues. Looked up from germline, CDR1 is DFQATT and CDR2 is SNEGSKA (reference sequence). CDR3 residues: CSAPRDPPPEQYF. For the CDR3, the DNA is TGCAGTGCTCCCCGGGACCCGCCCCCTGAGCAGTACTTC.

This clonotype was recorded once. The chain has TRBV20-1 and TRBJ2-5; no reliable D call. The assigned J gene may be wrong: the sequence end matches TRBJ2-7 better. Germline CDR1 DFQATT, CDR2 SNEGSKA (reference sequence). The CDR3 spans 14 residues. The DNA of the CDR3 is TGCAGTGCGATCTCAGTCGGTGGCTATTACGAGCAGTACTTC. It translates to CSAISVGGYYEQYF.

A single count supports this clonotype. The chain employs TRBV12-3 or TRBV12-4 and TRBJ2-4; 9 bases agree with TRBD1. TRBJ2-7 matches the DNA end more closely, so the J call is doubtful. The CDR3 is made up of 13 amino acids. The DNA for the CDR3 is TGTGCCAGCAGACCGGGACAGGGAAACGAGCAGTACTTC. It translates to CASRPGQGNEQYF.

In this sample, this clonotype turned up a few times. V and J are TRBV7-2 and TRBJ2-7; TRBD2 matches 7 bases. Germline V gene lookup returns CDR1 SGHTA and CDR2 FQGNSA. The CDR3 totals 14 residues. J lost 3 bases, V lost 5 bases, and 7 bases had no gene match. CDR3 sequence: CASSPPGLYYEQYF. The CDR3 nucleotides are TGTGCCAGCAGCCCCCCGGGACTATACTACGAGCAGTACTTC. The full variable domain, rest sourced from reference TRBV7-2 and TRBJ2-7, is GAGVSQSPSNKVTEKGKDVELRCDPISGHTALYWYRQSLGQGLEFLIYFQGNSAPDKSGLPSDRFSAERTGGSVSTLTIQRTQQEDSAVYLCASSPPGLYYEQYFGPGTRLTVT.

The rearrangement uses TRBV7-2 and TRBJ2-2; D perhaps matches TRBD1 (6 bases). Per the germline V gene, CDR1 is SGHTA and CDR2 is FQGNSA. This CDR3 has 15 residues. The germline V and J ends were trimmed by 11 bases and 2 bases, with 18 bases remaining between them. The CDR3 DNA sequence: TGTGCCTCCACGGGCACGGGACAAAACACCGGGGAGCTGTTTTTT. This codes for CASTGTGQNTGELFF. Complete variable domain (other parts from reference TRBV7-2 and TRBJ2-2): GAGVSQSPSNKVTEKGKDVELRCDPISGHTALYWYRQSLGQGLEFLIYFQGNSAPDKSGLPSDRFSAERTGGSVSTLTIQRTQQEDSAVYLCASTGTGQNTGELFFGEGSRLTVL.

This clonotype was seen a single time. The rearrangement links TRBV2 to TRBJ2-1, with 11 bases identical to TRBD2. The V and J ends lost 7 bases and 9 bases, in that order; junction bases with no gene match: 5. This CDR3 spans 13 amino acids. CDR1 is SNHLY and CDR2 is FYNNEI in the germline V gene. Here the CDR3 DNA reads TGTGCCAGCAAGGGGACTAGCGGCCGTGAGCAGTTCTTC. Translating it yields CASKGTSGREQFF.

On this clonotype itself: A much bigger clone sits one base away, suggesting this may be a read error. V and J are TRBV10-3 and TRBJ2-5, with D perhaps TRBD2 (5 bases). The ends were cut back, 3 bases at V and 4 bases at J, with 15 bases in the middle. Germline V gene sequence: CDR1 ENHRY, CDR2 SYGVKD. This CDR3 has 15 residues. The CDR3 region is CAISDVPGSPETQYF. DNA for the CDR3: TGTGCCATCAGTGACGTGCCGGGATCGCCAGAGACCCAGTACTTC.

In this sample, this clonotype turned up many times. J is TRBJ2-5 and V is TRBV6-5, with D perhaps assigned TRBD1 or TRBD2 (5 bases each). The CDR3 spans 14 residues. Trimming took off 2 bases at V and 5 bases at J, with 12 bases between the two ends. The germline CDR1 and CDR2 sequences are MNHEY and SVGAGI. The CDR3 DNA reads TGTGCCAGCAGTTACGCCCTATGGGGGGAGACCCAGTACTTC. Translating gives CASSYALWGETQYF.

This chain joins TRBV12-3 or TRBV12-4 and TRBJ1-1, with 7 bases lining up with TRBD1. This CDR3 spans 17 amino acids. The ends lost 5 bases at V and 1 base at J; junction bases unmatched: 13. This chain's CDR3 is CASSPTQRQGGNTEAFF. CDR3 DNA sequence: TGTGCCAGCAGTCCTACTCAGAGACAGGGAGGGAACACTGAAGCTTTCTTT.

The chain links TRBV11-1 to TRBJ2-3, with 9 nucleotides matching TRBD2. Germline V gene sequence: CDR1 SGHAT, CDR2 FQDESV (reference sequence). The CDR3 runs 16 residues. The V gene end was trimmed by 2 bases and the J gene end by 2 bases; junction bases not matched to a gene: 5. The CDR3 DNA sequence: TGTGCCAGCAGCTTATTGAGACTAGCGGACACAGATACGCAGTATTTT. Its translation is CASSLLRLADTDTQYF. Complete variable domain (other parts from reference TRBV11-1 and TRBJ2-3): EAEVAQSPRYKITEKSQAVAFWCDPISGHATLYWYRQILGQGPELLVQFQDESVVDDSQLPKDRFSAERLKGVDSTLKIQPAELGDSAMYLCASSLLRLADTDTQYFGPGTRLTVL.

The CDR3 sequence: CASSSPGRETQYF. The CDR3 DNA reads TGTGCCAGCAGTTCCCCTGGGAGAGAGACCCAGTACTTC. The chain recombines TRBV27 with TRBJ2-5, with D possibly matching TRBD2 (5 bases). Trimming pared 4 bases from V and 4 bases from J, leaving 10 bases between. The CDR3 spans 13 residues. Germline assignment: CDR1 MNHEY and CDR2 SMNVEV (reference sequence).

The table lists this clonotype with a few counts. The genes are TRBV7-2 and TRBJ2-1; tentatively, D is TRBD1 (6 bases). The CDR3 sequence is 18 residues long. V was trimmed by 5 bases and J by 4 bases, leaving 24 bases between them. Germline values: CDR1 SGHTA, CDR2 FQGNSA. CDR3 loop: CASSPRGTRVVEYNEQFF. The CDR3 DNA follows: TGTGCCAGCAGCCCGAGGGGGACGAGGGTCGTAGAGTACAATGAGCAGTTCTTC.

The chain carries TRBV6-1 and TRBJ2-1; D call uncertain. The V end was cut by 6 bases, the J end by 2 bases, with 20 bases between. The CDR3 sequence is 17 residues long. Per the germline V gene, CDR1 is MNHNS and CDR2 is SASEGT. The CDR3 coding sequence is TGTGCCAGCAGCCCCAGATACAGCGTGAGGACCTACAATGAGCAGTTCTTC. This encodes CASSPRYSVRTYNEQFF.

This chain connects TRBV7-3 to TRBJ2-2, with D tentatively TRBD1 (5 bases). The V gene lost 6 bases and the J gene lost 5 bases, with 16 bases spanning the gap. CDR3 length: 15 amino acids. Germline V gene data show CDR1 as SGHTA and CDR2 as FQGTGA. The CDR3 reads CASSYQGIRTGELFF. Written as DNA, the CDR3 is TGTGCCAGCAGTTATCAGGGTATTAGGACCGGGGAGCTGTTTTTT.

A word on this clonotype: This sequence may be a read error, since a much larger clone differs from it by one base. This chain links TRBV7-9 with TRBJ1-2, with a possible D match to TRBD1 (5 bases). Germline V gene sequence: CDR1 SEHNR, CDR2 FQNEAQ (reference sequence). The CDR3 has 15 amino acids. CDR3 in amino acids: CTSSLTVRVGDGYTF. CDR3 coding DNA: TGTACCAGCAGCTTAACGGTCAGGGTTGGCGATGGCTACACCTTC.

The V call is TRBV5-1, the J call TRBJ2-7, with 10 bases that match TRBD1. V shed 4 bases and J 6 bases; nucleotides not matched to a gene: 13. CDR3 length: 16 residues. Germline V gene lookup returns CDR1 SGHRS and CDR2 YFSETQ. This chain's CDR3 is CASSPTAGTGASEQYF. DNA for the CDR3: TGCGCCAGCAGCCCGACGGCCGGGACAGGGGCCAGCGAGCAGTACTTC.

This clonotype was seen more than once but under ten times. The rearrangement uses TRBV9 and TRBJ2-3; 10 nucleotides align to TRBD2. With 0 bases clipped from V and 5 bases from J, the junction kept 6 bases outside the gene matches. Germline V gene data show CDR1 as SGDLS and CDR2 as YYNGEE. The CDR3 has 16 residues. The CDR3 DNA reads TGTGCCAGCAGCGTAGGCAGCGGGGGGGCCCAAGATACGCAGTATTTT. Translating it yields CASSVGSGGAQDTQYF.

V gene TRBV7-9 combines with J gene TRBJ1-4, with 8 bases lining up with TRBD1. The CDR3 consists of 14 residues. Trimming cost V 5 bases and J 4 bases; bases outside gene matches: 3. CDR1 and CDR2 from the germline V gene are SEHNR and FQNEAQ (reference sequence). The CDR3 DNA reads TGTGCCAGCAGCCACACAGGGGGTAATGAAAAACTGTTTTTT. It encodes CASSHTGGNEKLFF. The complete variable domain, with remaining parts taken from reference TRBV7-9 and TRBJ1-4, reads DTGVSQNPRHKITKRGQNVTFRCDPISEHNRLYWYRQTLGQGPEFLTYFQNEAQLEKSRLLSDRFSAERPKGSFSTLEIQRTEQGDSAMYLCASSHTGGNEKLFFGSGTQLSVL.

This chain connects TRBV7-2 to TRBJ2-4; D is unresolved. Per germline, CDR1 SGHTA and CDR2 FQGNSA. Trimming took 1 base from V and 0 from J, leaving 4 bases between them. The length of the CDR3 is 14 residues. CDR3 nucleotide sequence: TGTGCCAGCAGCTTAGGCAGAGCCAAAAACATTCAGTACTTC. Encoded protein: CASSLGRAKNIQYF.

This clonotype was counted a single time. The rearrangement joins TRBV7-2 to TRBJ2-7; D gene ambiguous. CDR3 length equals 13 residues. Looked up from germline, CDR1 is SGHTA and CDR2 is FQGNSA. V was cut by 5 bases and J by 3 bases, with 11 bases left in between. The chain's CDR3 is CASSPGPRYEQYF. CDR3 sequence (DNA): TGTGCCAGCAGCCCCGGGCCCCGCTACGAGCAGTACTTC. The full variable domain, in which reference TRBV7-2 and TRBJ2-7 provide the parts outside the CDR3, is GAGVSQSPSNKVTEKGKDVELRCDPISGHTALYWYRQSLGQGLEFLIYFQGNSAPDKSGLPSDRFSAERTGGSVSTLTIQRTQQEDSAVYLCASSPGPRYEQYFGPGTRLTVT.

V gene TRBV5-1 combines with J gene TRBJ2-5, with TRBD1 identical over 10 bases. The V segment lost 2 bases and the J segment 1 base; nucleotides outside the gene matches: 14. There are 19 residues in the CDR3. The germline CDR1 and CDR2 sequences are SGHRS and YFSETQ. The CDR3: CASSFAPVGTGVVQETQYF. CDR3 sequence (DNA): TGCGCCAGCAGCTTTGCCCCCGTCGGGACAGGGGTTGTCCAAGAGACCCAGTACTTC.

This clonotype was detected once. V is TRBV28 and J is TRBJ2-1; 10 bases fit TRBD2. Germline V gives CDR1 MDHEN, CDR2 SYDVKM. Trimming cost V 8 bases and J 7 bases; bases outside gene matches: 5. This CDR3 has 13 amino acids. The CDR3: CASGTSVRNEQFF. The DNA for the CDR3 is TGTGCCAGCGGGACTAGCGTTAGAAATGAGCAGTTCTTC.